Listed below are T cell receptor beta chains from one sample, sequenced in a study of OX40 agonist ivuxolimab in advanced cancers. The table came from immunoSEQ multiplex PCR; TCRdb's copy has only in-frame clones and leaves some out. This table holds about 51,000 clones, almost 90% found once. The sample was CD4+ or CD8+ T cells sorted from blood, taken in a trial of the OX40 agonist ivuxolimab. All receptors derive from an adult with an advanced solid tumor such as melanoma, head and neck, liver or kidney cancer. Both conserved end residues are part of each CDR3. Fields, in order: clone size, CDR3 length, V gene, J gene, D gene, CDR3 DNA, CDR3 protein. The D gene is left open where the match is weak. A row's size may be missing; if present it is once, few, many or a size class.

size: NA; length: 14; V: TRBV5-1; J: TRBJ2-1; D: NA; DNA: TGCGCCAGCAGCTTCGGGGGGACAGAGAATGAGCAGTTCTTC; CDR3: CASSFGGTENEQFF
size: NA; length: 19; V: TRBV9; J: TRBJ1-6; D: NA; DNA: TGTGCCAGCAGCTCCCTACCACCGACAGGACGTACACTTACTTCACCCCTCCACTTT; CDR3: CASSSLPPTGRTLTSPLHF
size: NA; length: 13; V: TRBV29-1; J: TRBJ2-4; D: NA; DNA: TGCAGCGTGAGGGGAATAGCCAAAAACATTCAGTACTTC; CDR3: CSVRGIAKNIQYF
size: once; length: 18; V: TRBV7-8; J: TRBJ2-1; D: NA; DNA: TGTGCCAGCAGCGTCCGAGAGGGGGGACTTAGCTCCTACAATGAGCAGTTCTTC; CDR3: CASSVREGGLSSYNEQFF
size: NA; length: 15; V: TRBV19; J: TRBJ2-4; D: NA; DNA: TGTGCCACCAAAGCATACAGCCAAGCCAAAAACATTCAGTACTTC; CDR3: CATKAYSQAKNIQYF
size: once; length: 14; V: TRBV19; J: TRBJ2-1; D: NA; DNA: TGTGCCAGTAGTATACTAGGTTCGGTGGATGAGCAGTTCTTC; CDR3: CASSILGSVDEQFF
size: NA; length: 16; V: TRBV12-5; J: TRBJ2-3; D: TRBD1; DNA: TGTGCTAGTGGTTTGGCGTTACAGGGGGGCACAGATACGCAGTATTTT; CDR3: CASGLALQGGTDTQYF
size: NA; length: 15; V: TRBV30; J: TRBJ1-5; D: TRBD1; DNA: TGTGCCTGGAGTGTACGAAGGGACAGGGTTCAGCCCCAGCATTTT; CDR3: CAWSVRRDRVQPQHF
size: NA; length: 20; V: TRBV7-6; J: TRBJ1-1; D: TRBD1; DNA: TGTGCCAGCAGCTTAGCCCAGGACGGCCTGACAGGGGGCGTCTCGGCTGAAGCTTTCTTT; CDR3: CASSLAQDGLTGGVSAEAFF
size: NA; length: 13; V: TRBV6-5; J: TRBJ2-7; D: NA; DNA: TGTGCCAGCTCCGCAGGGAGCTCCTACGAGCAGTACTTC; CDR3: CASSAGSSYEQYF
size: NA; length: 14; V: TRBV6-4; J: TRBJ2-2; D: NA; DNA: TGTGCCAGCAGATTCTTTGCGAACACCGGGGAGCTGTTTTTT; CDR3: CASRFFANTGELFF
size: NA; length: 15; V: TRBV30; J: TRBJ1-1; D: TRBD1; DNA: TGTGCCTGGATGCTCCGGGACAGGGGAGTTTCTGAAGCTTTCTTT; CDR3: CAWMLRDRGVSEAFF
size: NA; length: 15; V: TRBV5-5; J: TRBJ1-1; D: NA; DNA: TGTGCCAGCAGCTTGTTTCCAGAGATGAACACTGAAGCTTTCTTT; CDR3: CASSLFPEMNTEAFF
size: NA; length: 15; V: TRBV29-1; J: TRBJ1-2; D: NA; DNA: TGCAGCGTCTCCTCTGGCGGGGGGCGACACTATGGCTACACCTTC; CDR3: CSVSSGGGRHYGYTF
size: NA; length: 17; V: TRBV7-3; J: TRBJ2-3; D: NA; DNA: TGTGCCAGCAGCTCAACTCTTGCGGGGTGGGGCGCAGATACGCAGTATTTT; CDR3: CASSSTLAGWGADTQYF
size: NA; length: 13; V: TRBV9; J: TRBJ2-1; D: NA; DNA: TGTGCCAGCAGCGTCCAAGGGGGCAATGAGCAGTTCTTC; CDR3: CASSVQGGNEQFF
size: few; length: 11; V: TRBV20-1; J: TRBJ2-7; D: NA; DNA: TGCAGTTGGACAGATCTATACGAGCAGTACTTC; CDR3: CSWTDLYEQYF
size: NA; length: 15; V: TRBV18; J: TRBJ1-4; D: NA; DNA: TGTGCCAGCTCACCTATGGTTGGGGAGTATGAAAAACTGTTTTTT; CDR3: CASSPMVGEYEKLFF
size: NA; length: 15; V: TRBV28; J: TRBJ1-5; D: NA; DNA: TGTGCCAGCATTCATGGGGGGGATAGCAATCAGCCCCAGCATTTT; CDR3: CASIHGGDSNQPQHF
size: NA; length: 13; V: TRBV11-3; J: TRBJ2-1; D: NA; DNA: TGTGCCAGCAGCCCAACCCCATGGAGTGAGCAGTTCTTC; CDR3: CASSPTPWSEQFF
size: NA; length: 14; V: TRBV5-4; J: TRBJ2-5; D: TRBD2; DNA: TGTGCCAGCAGCTCTTCGACTAGCGGGTTGACCCAGTACTTC; CDR3: CASSSSTSGLTQYF
size: NA; length: 16; V: TRBV19; J: TRBJ2-3; D: TRBD2; DNA: TGTGCCAGTAGTAAAGGTAGCGGGGAAAGCACAGATACGCAGTATTTT; CDR3: CASSKGSGESTDTQYF
size: NA; length: 15; V: TRBV7-9; J: TRBJ2-1; D: NA; DNA: TGTGCCAGCAGCTTAGGGGCAGGAGGATACAATGAGCAGTTCTTC; CDR3: CASSLGAGGYNEQFF
size: NA; length: 16; V: TRBV9; J: TRBJ1-5; D: NA; DNA: TGTGCCAGCAGCGTAGATGCAGGTCGGAGCAATCAGCCCCAGCATTTT; CDR3: CASSVDAGRSNQPQHF
size: NA; length: 14; V: TRBV7-6; J: TRBJ2-2; D: NA; DNA: TGTGCCAGCAGCTTAGTATTGAACACCGGGGAGCTGTTTTTT; CDR3: CASSLVLNTGELFF
size: NA; length: 11; V: TRBV6-1; J: TRBJ1-2; D: NA; DNA: TGTGCCAGCAGTGAAACAGTACGCTACACCTTC; CDR3: CASSETVRYTF
size: few; length: 11; V: TRBV2; J: TRBJ1-1; D: NA; DNA: TGTGCCAGCAGTGGCTACTCAGAAGCTTTCTTT; CDR3: CASSGYSEAFF
size: NA; length: 12; V: TRBV30; J: TRBJ1-1; D: NA; DNA: TGTGCCTGGACCCAGCAGGACACTGAAGCTTTCTTT; CDR3: CAWTQQDTEAFF
size: NA; length: 16; V: TRBV5-1; J: TRBJ1-4; D: NA; DNA: TGCGCCAGCAGCTTCTTGACCGCTTCAACTAATGAAAAACTGTTTTTT; CDR3: CASSFLTASTNEKLFF
size: NA; length: 14; V: TRBV5-4; J: TRBJ2-5; D: NA; DNA: TGTGCCAGCAGCTTGGCCGGGCCACAAGAGACCCAGTACTTC; CDR3: CASSLAGPQETQYF
size: NA; length: 17; V: TRBV5-4; J: TRBJ2-4; D: TRBD2; DNA: TGTGCCAGCAGCTTGGGGACTAGCGGGGGTACCAAAAACATTCAGTACTTC; CDR3: CASSLGTSGGTKNIQYF
size: NA; length: 16; V: TRBV7-8; J: TRBJ1-3; D: NA; DNA: TGTGCCAGCAGCTTAGGTCCCCCCTGGGGGGGAAACACCATATATTTT; CDR3: CASSLGPPWGGNTIYF
size: NA; length: 13; V: TRBV19; J: TRBJ2-1; D: TRBD2; DNA: TGTGCCAGTAGGTCACCCAAAGCGGGAGAGCAGTTCTTC; CDR3: CASRSPKAGEQFF
size: NA; length: 15; V: TRBV6-5; J: TRBJ1-5; D: NA; DNA: TGTGCCAGCAGTCGGTGGGGGACGGCCGATCAGCCCCAGCATTTT; CDR3: CASSRWGTADQPQHF
size: NA; length: 13; V: TRBV11-2; J: TRBJ2-2; D: NA; DNA: TGTGCCAGCAGCTTAGATAGGGACGGGGAGCTGTTTTTT; CDR3: CASSLDRDGELFF
size: NA; length: 16; V: TRBV5-6; J: TRBJ2-3; D: TRBD1; DNA: TGTGCCAGCAGCCCTCCGGGACAGAGGAACACAGATACGCAGTATTTT; CDR3: CASSPPGQRNTDTQYF
size: NA; length: 14; V: TRBV19; J: TRBJ2-5; D: NA; DNA: TGTGCCAGTACCGTAACAGGGGGGGCAGAGACCCAGTACTTC; CDR3: CASTVTGGAETQYF
size: NA; length: 14; V: TRBV11-2; J: TRBJ1-1; D: NA; DNA: TGTGCCAGCAGCAATTCGCGGGGGCGCACTGAAGCTTTCTTT; CDR3: CASSNSRGRTEAFF
size: NA; length: 14; V: TRBV6-5; J: TRBJ1-6; D: TRBD1; DNA: TGTGCCAGCCACTCGACAGGGGGCAATTCACCCCTCCACTTT; CDR3: CASHSTGGNSPLHF
size: NA; length: 13; V: TRBV30; J: TRBJ2-1; D: NA; DNA: TGTGCCTCCGGGGCTAGCGACTACAATGAGCAGTTCTTC; CDR3: CASGASDYNEQFF
size: few; length: 15; V: TRBV28; J: TRBJ1-2; D: NA; DNA: TGTGCCAGCAGTCCAATCGGGGTTACTAACTATGGCTACACCTTC; CDR3: CASSPIGVTNYGYTF
size: NA; length: 15; V: TRBV4-1; J: TRBJ1-1; D: NA; DNA: TGCGCCAGCAGCCAAGATGGGGGGGACCTCACTGAAGCTTTCTTT; CDR3: CASSQDGGDLTEAFF
size: few; length: 17; V: TRBV5-1; J: TRBJ2-5; D: TRBD2; DNA: TGCGCCAGCAGCCAGGTTGCGGGGGATCTGGGGCAAGAGACCCAGTACTTC; CDR3: CASSQVAGDLGQETQYF
size: NA; length: 15; V: TRBV4-1; J: TRBJ2-4; D: NA; DNA: TGCGCCAGCAGCCCCCTGACAGGAGCCAAAAACATTCAGTACTTC; CDR3: CASSPLTGAKNIQYF
size: once; length: 13; V: TRBV7-9; J: TRBJ2-7; D: NA; DNA: TGTGCCAGCAGCTCGGACAGTCCACCCGAGCAGTACTTC; CDR3: CASSSDSPPEQYF
size: NA; length: 15; V: TRBV5-1; J: TRBJ1-2; D: TRBD1; DNA: TGCGCCAGCAGCTTCACCGGGACAGGGGCTGGTGGCTACACCTTC; CDR3: CASSFTGTGAGGYTF
size: NA; length: 14; V: TRBV5-1; J: TRBJ2-3; D: NA; DNA: TGCGCCAGCAGGCTCCCTTTCCGAACGGATACGCAGTATTTT; CDR3: CASRLPFRTDTQYF
size: NA; length: 15; V: TRBV2; J: TRBJ1-5; D: NA; DNA: TGTGCCAGCAGTGATGTCCAGGGAGGCAATCAGCCCCAGCATTTT; CDR3: CASSDVQGGNQPQHF
size: NA; length: 14; V: TRBV9; J: TRBJ1-5; D: TRBD1; DNA: TGTGCCAGCAGCGTAGGACAGGGCGGCCAGCCCCAGCATTTT; CDR3: CASSVGQGGQPQHF
size: NA; length: 14; V: TRBV5-4; J: TRBJ1-5; D: NA; DNA: TGTGCCAGCAGCTTGGGACGGAGCTATCAGCCCCAGCATTTT; CDR3: CASSLGRSYQPQHF
size: NA; length: 14; V: TRBV25-1; J: TRBJ1-1; D: NA; DNA: TGTGCCAGCAGTGAATCCATGGAGGGCACTGAAGCTTTCTTT; CDR3: CASSESMEGTEAFF
size: NA; length: 15; V: TRBV19; J: TRBJ2-1; D: TRBD2; DNA: TGTGCCAGTAGTATTACTAGCGGGAGGGTCGGTGAGCAGTTCTTC; CDR3: CASSITSGRVGEQFF
size: NA; length: 11; V: TRBV30; J: TRBJ1-2; D: NA; DNA: TGTGCCTGGAGTGTCCTCTATGACTACACCTTC; CDR3: CAWSVLYDYTF
size: NA; length: 13; V: TRBV2; J: TRBJ2-5; D: TRBD1; DNA: TGTGCCAGGAGGGACAGAAATAAAGAGACCCAGTACTTC; CDR3: CARRDRNKETQYF